Below, 19 T cell receptor beta chains from the same sample are listed, as sequenced in a study of T cell repertoires in cytomegalovirus infection. TCRdb re-called the reads through MiXCR, storing one row per CDR3 protein. The sample contains some 100,000 distinct CDR3 sequences, more than 20% of which appear only once. Sequenced: CD8+ T cells from PBMCs. The source is a human donor in good health (CMV status not recorded). Some clones in this sample may be carry-over from other donors' samples.

V usage is TRBV29-1 and J usage is TRBJ1-2; the D gene is possibly TRBD1 (5 bases). The length of the CDR3 is 12 residues. Germline CDR1 is SQVTM and CDR2 is ANQGSEA. V was cut by 3 bases and J by 4 bases, with 9 bases left in between. CDR3 protein: CSVDRGAYGYTF. The CDR3 coding sequence is TGCAGCGTTGATCGGGGCGCCTATGGCTACACCTTC.

Ten or more counts support this clonotype. V and J are TRBV29-1 and TRBJ2-5; weak D call: TRBD2 (5 bases). The CDR3 has 15 amino acids. V lost 4 bases and J lost 9, with 24 bases in between. Per the germline V gene, CDR1 is SQVTM and CDR2 is ANQGSEA. CDR3 bases: TGCAGCGTTGCGGGTGGGAGCCATGAGGTCCAGGCCCAGTACTTC. Amino acid sequence: CSVAGGSHEVQAQYF.

The V call is TRBV7-6, the J call TRBJ2-7, with 9 bases identical to TRBD1. V was clipped by 2 bases and J by 6 bases; unmatched bases: 2. The V gene's germline CDR1 is SGHVS and CDR2 FNYEAQ. CDR3 length equals 13 residues. CDR3 in DNA: TGTGCCAGCAGCTTACCGACAGGGGGCGAGCAGTACTTC. Its protein is CASSLPTGGEQYF.

This clonotype showed up many times. This rearrangement joins TRBV11-2 to TRBJ2-2; possibly TRBD1 or TRBD2 for D (5 bases each). CDR1 and CDR2 from the germline V gene are SGHAT and FQNNGV. V shed 1 base and J shed 3 bases, with 12 bases lying between them. The CDR3 has 16 amino acids. The CDR3 region is CASSLVEGLYTGELFF. In DNA form, the CDR3 reads TGTGCCAGCAGCTTAGTCGAGGGGTTGTACACCGGGGAGCTGTTTTTT.

This clonotype has more than one count but fewer than ten. The J gene is TRBJ2-7, the V gene TRBV28; D unclear. Trimming took 6 bases from V and 6 from J, leaving 9 bases between them. This CDR3 region has 11 residues. Per germline, CDR1 MDHEN and CDR2 SYDVKM. As DNA, the CDR3 is TGTGCCAGCAGCCCCGCGTCCGAGCAGTACTTC. This gives the protein CASSPASEQYF.

The CDR3, as DNA: TGTGCCAGCAGTTTTGTTTTCGGTAGTCCCACCGGGGAGCTGTTTTTT. Translating gives CASSFVFGSPTGELFF. This chain connects TRBV28 to TRBJ2-2, with unresolved D. V was shortened by 3 bases and J by 4 bases, with 15 bases between the two germline ends. This CDR3 is 16 amino acids long. CDR1 is MDHEN and CDR2 is SYDVKM in the germline V gene.

This clonotype was detected many times. The chain uses TRBV7-6 and TRBJ2-7, with 8 nucleotides matching TRBD1. V was clipped by 6 bases and J by 0 bases; unmatched bases: 7. This CDR3 is built from 15 residues. Germline-derived CDR1 and CDR2 are SGHVS and FNYEAQ. CDR3 residues: CASRDPGQDSYEQYF. CDR3 nucleotide sequence: TGTGCCAGCAGAGATCCGGGACAGGACTCCTACGAGCAGTACTTC.

This chain links TRBV5-6 with TRBJ2-3, with D tentatively TRBD2 (6 bases). The germline CDR1 and CDR2 sequences are SGHDT and YYEEEE. The V end was cut by 8 bases, the J end by 0 bases, with 13 bases between. The CDR3 has 14 amino acids. This chain's CDR3 is CASGTGVSTDTQYF. Written as DNA, the CDR3 is TGTGCCAGTGGGACGGGGGTTAGCACAGATACGCAGTATTTT.

In this sample, this clonotype turned up a few times. The chain carries TRBV5-5 and TRBJ1-6; D perhaps matches TRBD1 (6 bases). The germline V gene encodes CDR1 SGHKS and CDR2 YYEKEE (reference sequence). V shed 2 bases and J shed 12 bases, with 9 bases lying between them. The CDR3 totals 12 residues. In nucleotides, the CDR3 is TGTGCCAGCAGCTTAGGGGGGGTACCCCTCCACTTT. As protein: CASSLGGVPLHF.

The sample holds many counts of this clonotype. The chain is built from TRBV28 and TRBJ2-1; D might be TRBD2 (6 bases). Germline values: CDR1 MDHEN, CDR2 SYDVKM. The ends were cut back, 8 bases at V and 10 bases at J, with 15 bases in the middle. The CDR3 loop spans 12 amino acids. The CDR3 loop reads CASRSGQGEQFF. CDR3 nucleotides: TGTGCCAGCCGAAGCGGGCAGGGAGAGCAGTTCTTC.

This clonotype has at least ten counts. The chain recombines TRBV28 with TRBJ1-5; D is perhaps TRBD1 (5 bases). Trimming took 5 bases from V and 9 from J, leaving 20 bases between them. The CDR3 extends over 15 amino acids. Germline V gene sequence: CDR1 MDHEN, CDR2 SYDVKM. CDR3 bases: TGTGCCAGCAGTCCACAGGCCGGAGAATCCCCGCCCCAGCATTTT. The encoded protein is CASSPQAGESPPQHF.

This clonotype was recorded a few times. The chain carries TRBV6-6 and TRBJ2-1; perhaps TRBD1 as D (5 bases). CDR1 is MNHNY, CDR2 SVGAGI, per germline (reference sequence). This CDR3 has 14 amino acids. V lost 7 bases and J 1 base, leaving 11 bases between the germline ends. Here the CDR3 reads CASMRTSSYNEQFF. The CDR3 region has the DNA TGTGCCAGCATGAGGACATCGTCCTACAATGAGCAGTTCTTC.

This clonotype showed up many times. The rearrangement joins TRBV7-2 to TRBJ2-3; 9 nucleotides agree with TRBD2. J lost 5 bases, V lost 5 bases, and 2 bases had no gene match. This CDR3 has 13 residues. Germline V CDR1 and CDR2: SGHTA, FQGNSA. This CDR3 is CASSPTSGDTQYF. CDR3 in DNA: TGTGCCAGCAGCCCGACTAGCGGAGATACGCAGTATTTT.

The chain combines TRBV27 with TRBJ2-2; no clear D gene. The germline gives CDR1 MNHEY, CDR2 SMNVEV (reference sequence). V lost 3 bases, J lost 6 bases, and 2 bases lay in between. The CDR3 runs 11 residues. The CDR3 sequence is CASSFAGELFF. CDR3 nucleotide sequence: TGTGCCAGCAGTTTTGCCGGGGAGCTGTTTTTT.

This clonotype was seen ten or more times. The V gene is TRBV7-8, the J gene TRBJ1-1; D possibly corresponds to TRBD1 (6 bases). CDR1 SGHVS and CDR2 FQNEAQ come from the germline V gene. There are 12 residues in the CDR3. V was cut by 1 base and J by 10 bases, with 10 bases left in between. The CDR3 nucleotides read TGTGCCAGCAGCTTAGGGGCCAGGGGAGCTTTCTTT. This translates into CASSLGARGAFF.

This clonotype was observed a few times. The chain combines TRBV12-3 or TRBV12-4 with TRBJ1-2, with D possibly being TRBD1 (5 bases). Trimming took off 6 bases at V and 4 bases at J, with 12 bases between the two ends. The CDR3 is 13 amino acids. The CDR3 region is CASSVTGTYGYTF. The CDR3 DNA follows: TGTGCCAGCAGCGTAACCGGGACCTATGGCTACACCTTC.

This clonotype was detected a few times. V and J are TRBV29-1 and TRBJ2-7; no definite D call. V lost 0 bases to trimming and J lost 0 bases, with 12 bases between them. The germline CDR1 and CDR2 sequences are SQVTM and ANQGSEA. CDR3 size: 15 residues. CDR3 DNA sequence: TGCAGCGTTGAAGATCCAGCATCCAGCTCCTACGAGCAGTACTTC. Translation: CSVEDPASSSYEQYF.

The genes are TRBV9 and TRBJ1-1; 10 bases agree with TRBD1. V shed 4 bases, J shed 4 bases, and the junction held 7 bases outside the gene matches. The germline CDR1 and CDR2 sequences are SGDLS and YYNGEE. The CDR3 extends over 15 amino acids. CDR3 sequence: CASSPTGGAATEAFF. The CDR3 nucleotides are TGTGCCAGCAGCCCGACAGGGGGCGCGGCCACTGAAGCTTTCTTT.

This clonotype was picked up many times. This chain connects TRBV7-6 to TRBJ2-7; no clear D. CDR3 length equals 16 residues. Germline V gene lookup returns CDR1 SGHVS and CDR2 FNYEAQ. V was pared by 5 bases and J by 2 bases, with 19 bases between. The DNA for the CDR3 is TGTGCCAGCAGCCAAGGGTCCAGCTTTGGCCCCTACGAGCAGTACTTC. It is translated as CASSQGSSFGPYEQYF.